The 23 T cell receptor beta chains in this list originate from one sample, sequenced in a study of CD8 T cells in ankylosing spondylitis. Study results and limitations: Several highly homologous variants made up a TCR beta motif, and this motif appeared characteristic of ankylosing spondylitis blood.

Each CDR3 protein gets one entry after TCRdb re-called the 5' RACE reads with MiXCR. The table has a few hundred thousand distinct CDR3 sequences, 20% to 25% seen once. No antigen has been identified for these receptors. The specimen sequenced was blood, either unsorted or a sorted T cell fraction (not recorded which). These receptors all stem from a male donor with ankylosing spondylitis.

V and J are TRBV19 and TRBJ2-6; 10 positions agree with TRBD1. Germline CDR1 and CDR2: LNHDA and SQIVND (reference sequence). V trimming: 10 bases; J trimming: 2 bases; junction bases outside the gene matches: 8. The length of the CDR3 is 16 residues. CDR3 protein: CAIRDRGSPGANVLTF. DNA of the CDR3: TGTGCCATCCGGGACAGGGGTTCTCCTGGGGCCAACGTCCTGACTTTC.

This clonotype occurred a few times. This sequence joins TRBV11-1 and TRBJ2-7, with 7 bases identical to TRBD1. Germline CDR1 and CDR2: SGHAT and FQDESV (reference sequence). This CDR3 spans 13 amino acids. V trimming: 5 bases; J trimming: 3 bases; junction bases outside the gene matches: 4. Written as DNA, the CDR3 is TGTGCCAGCAGCCTGGGACAGAACTACGAGCAGTACTTC. Residues: CASSLGQNYEQYF.

This clonotype has ten or more counts. This chain joins TRBV27 and TRBJ2-2, with 7 bases lining up with TRBD2. J lost 7 bases, V lost 5 bases, and 7 bases had no gene match. This CDR3 is 14 amino acids long. Germline-derived CDR1 and CDR2 are MNHEY and SMNVEV (reference sequence). CDR3 amino acids: CASSNPSGVGELFF. CDR3 in DNA: TGTGCCAGCAGTAACCCAAGCGGGGTCGGGGAGCTGTTTTTT.

This clonotype came up a few times. The V and J genes are TRBV29-1 and TRBJ1-4; D ambiguous. Germline-derived CDR1 and CDR2 are SQVTM and ANQGSEA. The CDR3 sequence is 11 residues long. Trimming took off 1 base at V and 8 bases at J, with 5 bases between the two ends. The CDR3 loop is CSVEVVEKLFF. For the CDR3, the DNA is TGCAGCGTTGAAGTTGTCGAAAAACTGTTTTTT.

The chain combines TRBV15 with TRBJ1-6; TRBD1 is a possible D gene (5 bases). Germline V CDR1 and CDR2: LNHNV, YYDKDF (reference sequence). This CDR3 contains 16 residues. The germline V and J ends were trimmed by 3 bases and 9 bases, with 18 bases remaining between them. This CDR3 reads CATSSLGLSTGSPLHF. CDR3 in DNA: TGTGCCACCAGCAGTTTGGGGCTCTCAACGGGTTCACCCCTCCACTTT.

The chain is built from TRBV5-1 and TRBJ1-6; D is undetermined. The ends were cut back, 0 bases at V and 4 bases at J, with 8 bases in the middle. The CDR3 consists of 15 residues. CDR1 and CDR2 (germline): SGHRS, YFSETQ. The CDR3 loop is CASSLEAAYNSPLHF. CDR3 DNA: TGCGCCAGCAGCTTGGAGGCAGCTTATAATTCACCCCTCCACTTT.

This chain links TRBV6-5 with TRBJ1-1; D gene uncertain. The V and J ends lost 0 bases and 0 bases respectively, with 11 bases between them. Germline V gene sequence: CDR1 MNHEY, CDR2 SVGAGI. The length of the CDR3 is 16 residues. The CDR3 here is CASSYSGFRVNTEAFF. CDR3 in DNA: TGTGCCAGCAGTTACTCAGGGTTTAGGGTGAACACTGAAGCTTTCTTT.

This chain joins TRBV7-8 and TRBJ2-7; D is perhaps TRBD2 (5 bases). Germline lookup yields CDR1 SGHVS and CDR2 FQNEAQ. The CDR3 consists of 14 residues. V was cut by 3 bases and J by 5 bases, with 14 bases left in between. DNA of the CDR3: TGTGCCAGCAGCTTGCGGACTCTCAAGGACGAGCAGTACTTC. Translation: CASSLRTLKDEQYF.

The table lists this clonotype with a few counts. The rearrangement joins TRBV6-1 to TRBJ1-3; D remains unclear. This CDR3 contains 13 residues. V lost 4 bases, J lost 3 bases, and 7 bases lay in between. Per the germline V gene, CDR1 is MNHNS and CDR2 is SASEGT. The CDR3 DNA reads as TGTGCCAGCAGTGGACATCGTGGAAACACCATATATTTT. Translating gives CASSGHRGNTIYF.

The V and J genes are TRBV11-3 and TRBJ2-2, with 10 bases fitting TRBD2. The junction had 8 bases not matched to a gene; V was cut back by 4 bases and J by 6 bases. The germline gives CDR1 SGHNT, CDR2 YENEEA. CDR3 length: 16 amino acids. This CDR3 reads CASSSGSGRSSGELFF. Here the CDR3 DNA reads TGTGCCAGCAGCTCCGGTAGCGGGAGGTCCTCCGGGGAGCTGTTTTTT.

A few counts support this clonotype. The chain couples TRBV5-1 to TRBJ1-1; TRBD1 matches at 8 bases. This CDR3 has 14 residues. V gave up 4 bases and J gave up 5 bases; unmatched junction bases: 7. Germline-derived CDR1 and CDR2 are SGHRS and YFSETQ. The CDR3 loop is CASSPLQGGTEAFF. The CDR3 nucleotides read TGCGCCAGCAGCCCATTACAGGGGGGGACTGAAGCTTTCTTT.

The V gene is TRBV28, the J gene TRBJ2-2, with D possibly called TRBD1 or TRBD2 (5 bases each). The CDR3 totals 15 residues. Germline V gene data show CDR1 as MDHEN and CDR2 as SYDVKM. The V gene lost 7 bases and the J gene lost 4 bases, with 16 bases spanning the gap. DNA of the CDR3: TGTGCCAGCACCCCATTGGGACGGACCACCGGGGAGCTGTTTTTT. Translation gives CASTPLGRTTGELFF. The whole variable domain, remainder taken from reference TRBV28 and TRBJ2-2, is DVKVTQSSRYLVKRTGEKVFLECVQDMDHENMFWYRQDPGLGLRLIYFSYDVKMKEKGDIPEGYSVSREKKERFSLILESASTNQTSMYLCASTPLGRTTGELFFGEGSRLTVL.

This clonotype was counted between two and nine times. V and J are TRBV4-3 and TRBJ1-1; D perhaps matches TRBD1 (6 bases). The germline gives CDR1 LGHNA, CDR2 YSLEER. The CDR3 runs to 16 residues. Deletions cut 0 bases from V and 3 bases from J, with 14 bases between. The CDR3 DNA sequence: TGCGCCAGCAGCCAAGAGGGAACAGGACAGCACACTGAAGCTTTCTTT. It encodes CASSQEGTGQHTEAFF.

This chain connects TRBV10-3 to TRBJ2-3, with TRBD2 identical over 10 bases. The trim removed 6 bases at V and 2 bases at J, leaving 2 bases unmatched. Germline loops: CDR1 ENHRY, CDR2 SYGVKD. The CDR3 covers 14 residues. The CDR3 region has the DNA TGTGCCATCAGCGGACTAGCGGACACAGATACGCAGTATTTT. It translates to CAISGLADTDTQYF.

J is TRBJ2-7 and V is TRBV4-3, with TRBD2 as a possible D gene (6 bases). Germline CDR1 and CDR2: LGHNA and YSLEER. V lost 0 bases to trimming and J lost 4 bases, with 13 bases between them. The CDR3 is 15 amino acids. Written as DNA, the CDR3 is TGCGCCAGCAGCCAAGACCGGGACTCGTTATACGAGCAGTACTTC. Amino acids: CASSQDRDSLYEQYF.

The V and J genes are TRBV6-2 or TRBV6-3 and TRBJ2-1; D not resolved. The CDR3 runs to 15 residues. V lost 4 bases to trimming and J lost 4 bases, with 14 bases between them. Germline CDR1 and CDR2: MNHEY and SVGEGT. CDR3 DNA sequence: TGTGCCAGCAGTTCTCTCGGGTCCTGGTACAATGAGCAGTTCTTC. Amino acids: CASSSLGSWYNEQFF.

A few counts support this clonotype. V usage is TRBV15 and J usage is TRBJ1-5; D is unresolved. Germline V gene lookup returns CDR1 LNHNV and CDR2 YYDKDF (reference sequence). V lost 2 bases to trimming and J lost 7 bases, with 9 bases between them. The CDR3 loop spans 13 amino acids. The CDR3: CATSRTTVQPQHF. The CDR3, as DNA: TGTGCCACCAGCAGAACCACGGTACAGCCCCAGCATTTT.

The chain combines TRBV11-2 with TRBJ2-1, with 7 bases that match TRBD1. CDR1 is SGHAT, CDR2 FQNNGV, per germline. This CDR3 comprises 15 residues. The V gene end was trimmed by 3 bases and the J gene end by 6 bases; junction bases not matched to a gene: 8. DNA for the CDR3: TGTGCCAGCAGCTTCAACAGGGGTTTGGGCAATGAGCAGTTCTTC. As protein: CASSFNRGLGNEQFF. Drawing the rest from reference TRBV11-2 and TRBJ2-1, the complete variable domain is EAGVAQSPRYKIIEKRQSVAFWCNPISGHATLYWYQQILGQGPKLLIQFQNNGVVDDSQLPKDRFSAERLKGVDSTLKIQPAKLEDSAVYLCASSFNRGLGNEQFFGPGTRLTVL.

This clonotype was recorded a few times. The rearrangement joins TRBV12-3 or TRBV12-4 to TRBJ1-1; D unresolved. The CDR3 is made up of 13 amino acids. Trimming stripped 6 bases from V and 3 bases from J, with 11 bases between. CDR3 DNA sequence: TGTGCCAGCAGACCCGAAGGGTACACTGAAGCTTTCTTT. It specifies CASRPEGYTEAFF.

This clonotype appeared a few times. The chain is built from TRBV6-2 or TRBV6-3 and TRBJ2-1; 10 bases are shared with TRBD1. CDR1 is MNHEY, CDR2 SVGEGT, per germline. The CDR3 is 15 amino acids. V lost 5 bases, J lost 3 bases, and 4 bases stayed unmatched. The CDR3 DNA follows: TGTGCCAGCAGTACGCGGGACAGGGGCTACAATGAGCAGTTCTTC. Translated: CASSTRDRGYNEQFF.

J is TRBJ1-1 and V is TRBV5-1; a possible D gene is TRBD1 (6 bases). Germline V gives CDR1 SGHRS, CDR2 YFSETQ. This CDR3 region has 15 residues. Trimming stripped 5 bases from V and 6 bases from J, with 20 bases between. The CDR3 sequence is CASRGTTGYVPEAFF. CDR3 sequence (DNA): TGCGCCAGCAGGGGGACTACAGGGTATGTCCCTGAAGCTTTCTTT.

The V and J genes are TRBV12-3 or TRBV12-4 and TRBJ1-5; TRBD1 matches 11 bases. There are 15 residues in the CDR3. Trimming cost V 6 bases and J 4 bases; bases outside gene matches: 5. CDR3 region: CASSSDRGPNQPQHF. CDR3 nucleotide sequence: TGTGCCAGCAGCTCGGACAGGGGGCCTAATCAGCCCCAGCATTTT.

This clonotype was observed once. The V gene is TRBV10-3, the J gene TRBJ1-1, with TRBD1 identical over 9 bases. This CDR3 has 14 residues. Trimming cost V 7 bases and J 1 base; bases outside gene matches: 4. Germline values: CDR1 ENHRY, CDR2 SYGVKD. This CDR3 is CAITMDRGNTEAFF. For the CDR3, the DNA is TGTGCCATCACCATGGACAGGGGGAACACTGAAGCTTTCTTT.